Following are 30 T cell receptor beta chains from one sample sequenced in a study of T cell clones after liver transplantation. Data came from immunoSEQ multiplex PCR; TCRdb stores just in-frame clones and leaves some out. The data show some 75,000 clones, roughly 80% seen once. The sequences come from CD4+ T cells from blood, collected before liver transplant. The receptors derive from a human donor who received a liver transplant.

The chain employs TRBV28 and TRBJ2-1; D may be TRBD2 (5 bases). The length of the CDR3 is 13 residues. Germline V lookup: CDR1 MDHEN, CDR2 SYDVKM. Trimming pared 4 bases from V and 6 bases from J, leaving 10 bases between. Here the CDR3 DNA reads TGTGCCAGCAGTTCCCCCGGGGTCAATGAGCAGTTCTTC. Its translation: CASSSPGVNEQFF.

The chain has TRBV2 and TRBJ2-7, with 7 positions matching TRBD2. J lost 7 bases, V lost 7 bases, and 10 bases had no gene match. The CDR3 extends over 13 amino acids. CDR1 and CDR2 from the germline V gene are SNHLY and FYNNEI. The CDR3 DNA sequence: TGTGCCAGCAAGCGGGGCCCTCTCGGAGAGCAGTACTTC. Protein product: CASKRGPLGEQYF. The whole variable domain, filled in from reference TRBV2 and TRBJ2-7, reads EPEVTQTPSHQVTQMGQEVILRCVPISNHLYFYWYRQILGQKVEFLVSFYNNEISEKSEIFDDQFSVERPDGSNFTLKIRSTKLEDSAMYFCASKRGPLGEQYFGPGTRLTVT.

This clone occurred a few times. The CDR3, as DNA: TGTGCCAGCAGCTTAATGGCGGCCTCTAGCACAGATACGCAGTATTTT. Protein product: CASSLMAASSTDTQYF. The V gene is TRBV7-2, the J gene TRBJ2-3, with D unresolved. With 2 bases removed from V and 0 bases from J, the gap between germline ends came to 12 bases. The CDR3 contains 16 residues. The V gene's germline CDR1 is SGHTA and CDR2 FQGNSA. Complete variable domain (other parts from reference TRBV7-2 and TRBJ2-3): GAGVSQSPSNKVTEKGKDVELRCDPISGHTALYWYRQSLGQGLEFLIYFQGNSAPDKSGLPSDRFSAERTGGSVSTLTIQRTQQEDSAVYLCASSLMAASSTDTQYFGPGTRLTVL.

The chain carries TRBV4-3 and TRBJ2-5; TRBD2 aligns across 8 bases. Trimming removed 1 base from V and 3 bases from J; junction bases left unmatched: 16. Germline CDR1 and CDR2: LGHNA and YSLEER. This CDR3 spans 19 amino acids. The CDR3 spells CASSQGIKWREAPKETQYF. CDR3 coding DNA: TGCGCCAGCAGCCAAGGGATTAAGTGGCGGGAGGCCCCGAAAGAGACCCAGTACTTC.

This clone was counted between two and nine times. The chain uses TRBV5-1 and TRBJ2-6; unclear D gene. Trimming took 4 bases from V and 2 from J, leaving 10 bases between them. The V gene's germline CDR1 is SGHRS and CDR2 YFSETQ. The CDR3 extends over 15 amino acids. The CDR3 region has the DNA TGCGCCAGCAGCCAAGGGTCCCCTGGGGCCAACGTCCTGACTTTC. Amino acids: CASSQGSPGANVLTF.

The genes are TRBV30 and TRBJ2-7, with D uncertain. This CDR3 comprises 14 residues. Germline CDR1 is GTSNPN and CDR2 is SVGIG (reference sequence). V gave up 0 bases and J gave up 5 bases, with 14 bases separating them. CDR3 DNA: TGTGCCTGGAGTGTACTTAGTCGGTGGGACGAGCAGTACTTC. This encodes CAWSVLSRWDEQYF.

The genes are TRBV18 and TRBJ2-7; no firm D call. V lost 4 bases and J 4 bases, leaving 14 bases between the germline ends. Germline V CDR1 and CDR2: KGHSH, LQKENI. CDR3 length equals 14 residues. CDR3 in amino acids: CASSLFSNTYEQYF. The CDR3 DNA follows: TGTGCCAGCTCACTATTCTCTAATACTTACGAGCAGTACTTC.

This clone was seen once. The chain employs TRBV5-1 and TRBJ2-5, with D perhaps TRBD1 (6 bases). In germline, CDR1 is SGHRS, CDR2 YFSETQ. The CDR3 has 16 residues. V lost 2 bases and J lost 1, with 15 bases in between. The CDR3 sequence: CASSFSSGTTQETQYF. In DNA, the CDR3 is TGCGCCAGCAGCTTCTCCTCCGGGACAACCCAAGAGACCCAGTACTTC.

The J gene is TRBJ1-5, the V gene TRBV28, with a possible D match to TRBD1 (5 bases). The germline V and J ends were trimmed by 6 bases and 5 bases, with 14 bases remaining between them. Germline CDR1 is MDHEN and CDR2 is SYDVKM. This CDR3 region has 14 residues. The CDR3 sequence is CASRVGGKDQPQHF. In nucleotides, the CDR3 is TGTGCCAGCAGGGTTGGGGGGAAGGATCAGCCCCAGCATTTT.

The chain is built from TRBV30 and TRBJ2-5, with no clear D. The length of the CDR3 is 13 residues. V was cut by 1 base and J by 4 bases, with 10 bases left in between. Germline loops: CDR1 GTSNPN, CDR2 SVGIG (reference sequence). The CDR3 is CAWSAQNPETQYF. CDR3 in DNA: TGTGCCTGGAGTGCACAGAACCCAGAGACCCAGTACTTC.

V gene TRBV19 combines with J gene TRBJ2-1; 11 bases align to TRBD2. V was pared by 5 bases and J by 4 bases, with 4 bases of the junction left unmatched. This CDR3 contains 15 residues. Germline CDR1 reads LNHDA; CDR2 reads SQIVND (reference sequence). CDR3 sequence reads: CASSPLAGVYNEQFF. DNA for the CDR3: TGTGCCAGTAGTCCACTAGCGGGAGTTTACAATGAGCAGTTCTTC.

This chain connects TRBV5-1 to TRBJ1-5, with D possibly being TRBD1 (5 bases). The germline V and J ends were trimmed by 4 bases and 3 bases, with 14 bases remaining between them. This CDR3 region has 15 residues. CDR1 and CDR2 from the germline V gene are SGHRS and YFSETQ. In DNA form, the CDR3 reads TGCGCCAGCAGCCTTACCGGGGCTTTCAATCAGCCCCAGCATTTT. Amino acids: CASSLTGAFNQPQHF.

The V and J genes are TRBV14 and TRBJ2-3; possible D gene TRBD2, 6 bases. The CDR3 is made up of 16 amino acids. Germline V gene sequence: CDR1 SGHDN, CDR2 FVKESK. Trimming stripped 4 bases from V and 1 base from J, with 15 bases between. The CDR3, as DNA: TGTGCCAGCAGCCTCAGATTGATAGCGGGCACAGATACGCAGTATTTT. Translating it yields CASSLRLIAGTDTQYF.

The CDR3 nucleotides are TGTGCCAGCACCCTAGACAGGGGGCCGTCTGGCTACACCTTC. Protein: CASTLDRGPSGYTF. The rearrangement joins TRBV6-1 to TRBJ1-2, with 10 bases that match TRBD1. J was trimmed by 7 bases and V by 7 bases; bases with no gene match: 9. Germline loops: CDR1 MNHNS, CDR2 SASEGT. The CDR3 runs to 14 residues.

The chain recombines TRBV29-1 with TRBJ1-2, with a possible D match to TRBD1 (5 bases). V was pared by 7 bases and J by 0 bases, with 24 bases between. Germline-derived CDR1 and CDR2 are SQVTM and ANQGSEA. This CDR3 has 17 amino acids. CDR3 coding DNA: TGCAGCGCCCAGACCCGAGGGATAGGGGCTGCTAACTATGGCTACACCTTC. Its translation is CSAQTRGIGAANYGYTF.

The chain links TRBV27 to TRBJ1-2, with 8 bases fitting TRBD1. CDR3 length equals 14 residues. The trim removed 3 bases at V and 8 bases at J, leaving 8 bases unmatched. Per germline, CDR1 MNHEY and CDR2 SMNVEV (reference sequence). The CDR3 loop reads CASSFSQGAGGYTF. The CDR3 DNA reads as TGTGCCAGCAGTTTCTCTCAGGGGGCTGGGGGCTACACCTTC.

This clone was seen only a few times. The rearrangement links TRBV6-1 to TRBJ2-2, with D possibly TRBD2 on 6 matching bases. The CDR3 length is 13 residues. V dropped 8 bases and J dropped 8 bases, with 15 bases sitting between them. Germline CDR1 is MNHNS and CDR2 is SASEGT. CDR3 residues: CASGSGIRGELFF. The DNA of the CDR3 is TGTGCCAGCGGTAGCGGTATCAGGGGGGAGCTGTTTTTT.

This chain connects TRBV7-3 to TRBJ2-1; D not resolved. The CDR3 totals 13 residues. V lost 5 bases and J 5 bases, leaving 10 bases between the germline ends. Germline-derived CDR1 and CDR2 are SGHTA and FQGTGA. Here the CDR3 reads CASSTRLNNEQFF. CDR3 in DNA: TGTGCCAGCAGCACAAGACTTAACAATGAGCAGTTCTTC.

The CDR3 DNA reads as TGTGCCAGTAGTACCGGGGGTGAGCAGTTCTTC. Protein sequence: CASSTGGEQFF. The rearrangement joins TRBV19 to TRBJ2-1; D might be TRBD2 (6 bases). The CDR3 loop spans 11 amino acids. Germline CDR1 reads LNHDA; CDR2 reads SQIVND (reference sequence). V was clipped by 4 bases and J by 9 bases, with 7 bases between them.

V and J are TRBV11-2 and TRBJ1-1; D is ambiguous. Trimming took off 0 bases at V and 6 bases at J, with 11 bases between the two ends. The CDR3 covers 14 residues. From germline, CDR1 is SGHAT and CDR2 FQNNGV. The CDR3 reads CASSLERYIAEAFF. Written as DNA, the CDR3 is TGTGCCAGCAGCTTAGAGAGGTATATCGCTGAAGCTTTCTTT.

For the CDR3, the DNA is TGTGCCAGCAGTCTAGCAGGGTTTCGTCTTGATCAGCCCCAGCATTTT. Protein sequence: CASSLAGFRLDQPQHF. V usage is TRBV27 and J usage is TRBJ1-5; TRBD1 might be the D (5 bases). The ends were cut back, 5 bases at V and 5 bases at J, with 19 bases in the middle. Germline V gene data show CDR1 as MNHEY and CDR2 as SMNVEV (reference sequence). The CDR3 extends over 16 amino acids.

This clone was seen once. This chain links TRBV18 with TRBJ2-5; D may be TRBD2 (5 bases). This CDR3 contains 16 residues. CDR1 is KGHSH, CDR2 LQKENI, per germline. V was pared by 0 bases and J by 5 bases, with 16 bases between. This chain's CDR3 is CASSPPGSENRETQYF. The CDR3 coding sequence is TGTGCCAGCTCACCACCAGGGAGCGAAAATCGGGAGACCCAGTACTTC.

The chain couples TRBV6-6 to TRBJ2-5; no clear D. The V and J ends lost 0 bases and 5 bases respectively, with 1 base between them. Germline CDR1 is MNHNY and CDR2 is SVGAGI (reference sequence). The CDR3 loop spans 11 amino acids. The chain's CDR3 is CASSYSETQYF. CDR3 sequence (DNA): TGTGCCAGCAGTTACTCGGAGACCCAGTACTTC.

This chain connects TRBV29-1 to TRBJ2-7; TRBD1 agrees at 7 bases. V was clipped by 7 bases and J by 4 bases; unmatched bases: 7. The CDR3 extends over 12 amino acids. In germline, CDR1 is SQVTM, CDR2 ANQGSEA. The CDR3 sequence is CSGQGSHYEQYF. The CDR3 region has the DNA TGCAGCGGACAGGGATCCCATTACGAGCAGTACTTC.

This clone was seen more than once but under ten times. The chain has TRBV5-1 and TRBJ2-2; TRBD1 matches 8 bases. V dropped 5 bases and J dropped 4; count of bases not matched to a gene: 7. The germline V gene encodes CDR1 SGHRS and CDR2 YFSETQ. This CDR3 region has 15 residues. The DNA of the CDR3 is TGCGCCAGCAGGCAACAGGGGGTCCTCACCGGGGAGCTGTTTTTT. It codes for CASRQQGVLTGELFF.

This clone showed up just once. V and J are TRBV27 and TRBJ1-4; weak D call: TRBD1 (5 bases). The germline V gene encodes CDR1 MNHEY and CDR2 SMNVEV (reference sequence). Trimming cost V 4 bases and J 2 bases, with 11 bases left between them. The length of the CDR3 is 15 residues. As DNA, the CDR3 is TGTGCCAGCAGTTCCCGGGACGGTACTAATGAAAAACTGTTTTTT. Translating it yields CASSSRDGTNEKLFF. Supplemented by reference TRBV27 and TRBJ1-4, the full variable domain reads EAQVTQNPRYLITVTGKKLTVTCSQNMNHEYMSWYRQDPGLGLRQIYYSMNVEVTDKGDVPEGYKVSRKEKRNFPLILESPSPNQTSLYFCASSSRDGTNEKLFFGSGTQLSVL.

The chain joins TRBV6-4 to TRBJ1-1; tentative D call: TRBD1 (5 bases). CDR3 length equals 15 residues. V was clipped by 0 bases and J by 1 base, with 9 bases between them. Germline V lookup: CDR1 MRHNA, CDR2 SNTAGT. CDR3 nucleotide sequence: TGTGCCAGCAGTGACTCGACGGGGGGGAACACTGAAGCTTTCTTT. This encodes CASSDSTGGNTEAFF.

The V gene is TRBV19, the J gene TRBJ1-1; unclear D gene. Trimming removed 7 bases at V and 2 bases at J, with 17 bases between. Germline V lookup: CDR1 LNHDA, CDR2 SQIVND (reference sequence). The CDR3 length is 15 residues. CDR3 DNA: TGTGCCAGTATAAATCCGGGCGGGGTCAACACTGAAGCTTTCTTT. Amino acid sequence: CASINPGGVNTEAFF.

The chain recombines TRBV2 with TRBJ2-7, with a tentative D call TRBD2 (5 bases). The ends were cut back, 6 bases at V and 3 bases at J, with 9 bases in the middle. The CDR3 is 12 residues long. The V gene's germline CDR1 is SNHLY and CDR2 FYNNEI. CDR3 sequence reads: CASSFGLYEQYF. The CDR3 DNA follows: TGTGCCAGCAGCTTCGGACTCTACGAGCAGTACTTC.

The V call is TRBV5-1, the J call TRBJ2-3; 11 positions match TRBD2. The CDR3 is made up of 15 amino acids. The germline CDR1 and CDR2 sequences are SGHRS and YFSETQ. V lost 4 bases to trimming and J lost 1 base; unmatched junction nucleotides: 2. The chain's CDR3 is CASSVAGGGTDTQYF. CDR3 DNA: TGCGCCAGCAGCGTAGCGGGAGGGGGCACAGATACGCAGTATTTT.